This T cell receptor beta chain was recorded in a study of T cell changes during pregnancy in multiple sclerosis. Libraries were prepared by immunoSEQ multiplex PCR; TCRdb keeps only in-frame clonotypes and omits some of them. The data contain fewer than 60,000 clones, about nine tenths of them singletons. CDR3 size: 16 residues. Germline lookup yields CDR1 ENHRY and CDR2 SYGVKD. V shed 2 bases and J 4 bases; nucleotides not matched to a gene: 6. Sequencing was performed on peripheral blood, taken in the third trimester of pregnancy. The clonotype originates from a female donor in good health, enrolled as a control in a pregnancy study. V gene TRBV10-3 combines with J gene TRBJ2-1; TRBD2 matches 9 bases. CDR3 protein: CAISEGAGGPYNEQFF. The CDR3 region has the DNA TGTGCCATCAGTGAGGGGGCGGGGGGGCCTTACAATGAGCAGTTCTTC.